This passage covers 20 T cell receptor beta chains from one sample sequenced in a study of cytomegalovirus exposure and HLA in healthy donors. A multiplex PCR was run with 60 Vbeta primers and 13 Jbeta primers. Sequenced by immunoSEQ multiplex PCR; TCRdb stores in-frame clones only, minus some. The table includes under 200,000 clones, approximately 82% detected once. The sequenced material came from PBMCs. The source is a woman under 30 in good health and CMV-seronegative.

The CDR3 sequence is CASSPPMSGPETQYF. The CDR3 DNA reads TGTGCCAGCTCACCACCGATGAGTGGGCCAGAGACCCAGTACTTC. This rearrangement joins TRBV18 to TRBJ2-5; no clear D gene. Germline CDR1 KGHSH, CDR2 LQKENI. Between the trimmed V and J ends, which lost 0 bases and 4 bases, there was a span of 12 bases. The CDR3 sequence is 15 residues long. Full variable domain (remainder filled in from reference TRBV18 and TRBJ2-5): NAGVMQNPRHLVRRRGQEARLRCSPMKGHSHVYWYRQLPEEGLKFMVYLQKENIIDESGMPKERFSAEFPKEGPSILRIQQVVRGDSAAYFCASSPPMSGPETQYFGPGTRLLVL.

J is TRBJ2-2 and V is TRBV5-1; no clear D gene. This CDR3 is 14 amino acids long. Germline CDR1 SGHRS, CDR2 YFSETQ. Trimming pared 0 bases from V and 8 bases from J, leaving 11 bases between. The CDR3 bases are TGCGCCAGCAGCTTGGACTCCCTTAAGGGGGAGCTGTTTTTT. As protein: CASSLDSLKGELFF. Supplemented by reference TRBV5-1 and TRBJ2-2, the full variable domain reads KAGVTQTPRYLIKTRGQQVTLSCSPISGHRSVSWYQQTPGQGLQFLFEYFSETQRNKGNFPGRFSGRQFSNSRSEMNVSTLELGDSALYLCASSLDSLKGELFFGEGSRLTVL.

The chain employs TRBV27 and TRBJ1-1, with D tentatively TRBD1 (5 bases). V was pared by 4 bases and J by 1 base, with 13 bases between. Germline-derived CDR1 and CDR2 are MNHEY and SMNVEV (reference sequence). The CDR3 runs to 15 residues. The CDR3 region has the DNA TGTGCCAGCAGTTCGGACTTCGGGGGGAACACTGAAGCTTTCTTT. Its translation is CASSSDFGGNTEAFF.

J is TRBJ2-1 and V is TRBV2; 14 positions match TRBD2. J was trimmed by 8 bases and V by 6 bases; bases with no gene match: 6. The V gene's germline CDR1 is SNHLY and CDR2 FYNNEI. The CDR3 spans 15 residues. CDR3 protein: CASREGLAGVYEQFF. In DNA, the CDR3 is TGTGCCAGCAGGGAGGGACTAGCGGGAGTGTATGAGCAGTTCTTC.

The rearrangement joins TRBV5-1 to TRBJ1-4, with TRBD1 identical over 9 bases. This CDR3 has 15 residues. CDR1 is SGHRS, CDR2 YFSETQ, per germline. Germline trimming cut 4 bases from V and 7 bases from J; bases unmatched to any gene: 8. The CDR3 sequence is CASSISGTGSEKLFF. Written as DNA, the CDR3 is TGCGCCAGCAGCATTTCCGGGACAGGGAGTGAAAAACTGTTTTTT.

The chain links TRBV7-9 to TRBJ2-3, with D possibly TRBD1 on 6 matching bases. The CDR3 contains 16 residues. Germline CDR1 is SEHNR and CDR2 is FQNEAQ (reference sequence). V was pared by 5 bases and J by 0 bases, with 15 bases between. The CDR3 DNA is TGTGCCAGCAGCCCCAAGGGGACAACTAGCACAGATACGCAGTATTTT. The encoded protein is CASSPKGTTSTDTQYF.

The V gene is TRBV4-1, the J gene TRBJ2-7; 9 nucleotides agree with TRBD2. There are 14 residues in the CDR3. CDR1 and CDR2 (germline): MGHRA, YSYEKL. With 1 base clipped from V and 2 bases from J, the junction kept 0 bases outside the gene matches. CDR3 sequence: CASSQGTSAYEQYF. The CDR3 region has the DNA TGCGCCAGCAGCCAAGGGACTAGCGCCTACGAGCAGTACTTC.

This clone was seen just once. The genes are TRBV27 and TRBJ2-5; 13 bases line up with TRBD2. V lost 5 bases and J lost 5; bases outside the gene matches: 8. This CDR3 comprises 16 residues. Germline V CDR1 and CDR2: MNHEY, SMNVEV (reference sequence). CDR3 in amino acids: CASSAGLAGDQETQYF. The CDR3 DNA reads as TGTGCCAGCAGTGCCGGACTAGCGGGAGATCAGGAGACCCAGTACTTC.

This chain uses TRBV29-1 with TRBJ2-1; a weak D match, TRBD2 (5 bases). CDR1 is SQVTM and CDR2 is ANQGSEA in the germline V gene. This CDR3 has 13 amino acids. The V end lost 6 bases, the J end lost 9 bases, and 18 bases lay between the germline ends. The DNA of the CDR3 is TGCAGCGTCCCCCCGTTTGAGGGAGCTGAGCAGTTCTTC. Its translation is CSVPPFEGAEQFF.

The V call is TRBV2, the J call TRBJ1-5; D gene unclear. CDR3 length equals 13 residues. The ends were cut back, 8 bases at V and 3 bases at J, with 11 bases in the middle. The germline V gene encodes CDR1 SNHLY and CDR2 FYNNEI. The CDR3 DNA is TGTGCCAGCTGTAGCAGATACAATCAGCCCCAGCATTTT. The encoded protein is CASCSRYNQPQHF.

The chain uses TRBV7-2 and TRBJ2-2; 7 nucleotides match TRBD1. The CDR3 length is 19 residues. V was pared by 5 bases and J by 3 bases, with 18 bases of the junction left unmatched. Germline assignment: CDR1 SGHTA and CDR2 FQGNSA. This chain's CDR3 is CASSPHPILDREYTGELFF. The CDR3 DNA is TGTGCCAGCAGCCCTCACCCCATCTTAGACAGGGAATACACCGGGGAGCTGTTTTTT.

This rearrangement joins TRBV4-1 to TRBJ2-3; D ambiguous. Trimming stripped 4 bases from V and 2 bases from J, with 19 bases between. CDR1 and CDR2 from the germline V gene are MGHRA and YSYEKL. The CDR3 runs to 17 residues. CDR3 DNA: TGCGCCAGCAGCCGAGTGCCCCGACCGCTAGACACAGATACGCAGTATTTT. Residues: CASSRVPRPLDTDTQYF.

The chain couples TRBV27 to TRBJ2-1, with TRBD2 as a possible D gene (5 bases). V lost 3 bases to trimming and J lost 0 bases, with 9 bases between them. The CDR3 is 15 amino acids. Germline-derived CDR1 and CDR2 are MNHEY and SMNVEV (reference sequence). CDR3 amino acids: CASSFSGSSYNEQFF. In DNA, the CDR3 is TGTGCCAGCAGTTTTTCGGGGAGCTCCTACAATGAGCAGTTCTTC.

This CDR3 is CASSRVRAQPQHF. CDR3 bases: TGTGCCAGCAGCCGGGTGAGGGCTCAGCCCCAGCATTTT. The V call is TRBV28, the J call TRBJ1-5, with unresolved D. The CDR3 extends over 13 amino acids. Per germline, CDR1 MDHEN and CDR2 SYDVKM. V shed 6 bases and J shed 6 bases, with 12 bases lying between them.

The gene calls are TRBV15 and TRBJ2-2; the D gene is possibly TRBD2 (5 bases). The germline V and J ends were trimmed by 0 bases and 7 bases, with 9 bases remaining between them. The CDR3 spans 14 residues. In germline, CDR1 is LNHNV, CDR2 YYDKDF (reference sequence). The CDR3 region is CATSRDFRDGELFF. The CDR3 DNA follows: TGTGCCACCAGCAGAGATTTCCGGGACGGGGAGCTGTTTTTT.

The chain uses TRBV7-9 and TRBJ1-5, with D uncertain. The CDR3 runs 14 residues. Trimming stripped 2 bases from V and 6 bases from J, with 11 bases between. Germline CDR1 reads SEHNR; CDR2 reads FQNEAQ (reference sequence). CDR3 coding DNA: TGTGCCAGCAGCTTATCGGCCCCGGGTCAGCCCCAGCATTTT. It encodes CASSLSAPGQPQHF.

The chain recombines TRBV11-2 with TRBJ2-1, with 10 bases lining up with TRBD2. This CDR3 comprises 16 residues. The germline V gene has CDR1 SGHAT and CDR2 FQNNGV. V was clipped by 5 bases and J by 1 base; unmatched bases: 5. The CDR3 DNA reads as TGTGCCAGCAGCCCCCGGACTAGCGGATCCTACAATGAGCAGTTCTTC. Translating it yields CASSPRTSGSYNEQFF.

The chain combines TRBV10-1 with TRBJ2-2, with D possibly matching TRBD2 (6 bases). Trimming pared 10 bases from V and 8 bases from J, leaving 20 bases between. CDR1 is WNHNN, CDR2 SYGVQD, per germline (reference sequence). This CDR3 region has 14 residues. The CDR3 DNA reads TGCGCCACCGCAAGGAGGGCCTTAGGAGGGGAGCTGTTTTTT. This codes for CATARRALGGELFF.

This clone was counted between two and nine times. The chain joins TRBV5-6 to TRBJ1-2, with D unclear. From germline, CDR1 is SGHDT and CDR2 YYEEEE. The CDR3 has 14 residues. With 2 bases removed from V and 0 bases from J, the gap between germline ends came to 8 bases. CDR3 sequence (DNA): TGTGCCAGCAGCTTTGGCGACACTAACTATGGCTACACCTTC. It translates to CASSFGDTNYGYTF.

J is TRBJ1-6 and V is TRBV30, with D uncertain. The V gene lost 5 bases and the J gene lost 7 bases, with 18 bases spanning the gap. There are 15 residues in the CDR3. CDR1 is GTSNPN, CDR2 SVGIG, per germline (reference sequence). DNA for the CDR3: TGTGCCTGGTCGACTTTATCTCTTGGGAATTCACCCCTCCACTTT. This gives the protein CAWSTLSLGNSPLHF. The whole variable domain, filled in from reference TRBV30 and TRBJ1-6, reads SQTIHQWPATLVQPVGSPLSLECTVEGTSNPNLYWYRQAAGRGLQLLFYSVGIGQISSEVPQNLSASRPQDRQFILSSKKLLLSDSGFYLCAWSTLSLGNSPLHFGNGTRLTVT.